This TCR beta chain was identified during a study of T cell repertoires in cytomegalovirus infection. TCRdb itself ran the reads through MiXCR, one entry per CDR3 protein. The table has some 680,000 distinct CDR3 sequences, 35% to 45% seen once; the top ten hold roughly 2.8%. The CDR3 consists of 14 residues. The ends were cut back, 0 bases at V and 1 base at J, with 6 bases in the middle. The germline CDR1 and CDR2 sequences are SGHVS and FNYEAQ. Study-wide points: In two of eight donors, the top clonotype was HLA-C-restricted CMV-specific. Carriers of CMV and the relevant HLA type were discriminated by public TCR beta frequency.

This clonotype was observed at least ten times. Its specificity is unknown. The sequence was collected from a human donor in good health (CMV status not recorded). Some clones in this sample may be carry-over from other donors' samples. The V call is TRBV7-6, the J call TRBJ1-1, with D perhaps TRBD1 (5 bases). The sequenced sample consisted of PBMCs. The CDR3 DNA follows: TGTGCCAGCAGCTTAGCAGGACAGAACACTGAAGCTTTCTTT. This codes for CASSLAGQNTEAFF.